The rows below give T cell receptor beta chains drawn from one sample of a study of T cells in Graves' hyperthyroidism and ophthalmopathy. TCRdb reprocessed the multiplex PCR reads via MiXCR and lists one record per CDR3 protein. The table shows hundreds of thousands of distinct CDR3 sequences, with 11% to 15% occurring only once. What was sequenced was blood. All receptors come from a woman under 40 with Graves' hyperthyroidism that later progressed to Graves' ophthalmopathy. Each CDR3 is given with its conserved first and last residue. A D gene is named only where the DNA matches it firmly. Size is omitted from some rows. Given values are once, few, many or a class for expanded clones.

d_gene: -
j_gene: TRBJ2-7
abundance: -
v_gene: TRBV15
CDR3nt: TGTGTCACCAGCAGAGATAGCACGGCCGAGCAGTACTTC
CDR3aa: CVTSRDSTAEQYF

d_gene: -
j_gene: TRBJ2-7
abundance: many
v_gene: TRBV2
CDR3nt: TGTGCCAGCAGTGTCGACAGCGAGCAGTACTTC
CDR3aa: CASSVDSEQYF

d_gene: -
j_gene: TRBJ1-2
abundance: few
v_gene: TRBV14
CDR3nt: TGTGCCAGCAGCCCCACTTTCCAGGTGCCCTATGGCTACACCTTC
CDR3aa: CASSPTFQVPYGYTF

d_gene: -
j_gene: TRBJ1-3
abundance: many
v_gene: TRBV28
CDR3nt: TGTGCCAGCAGAGAAAGGCGGATCTCTGGAAACACCATATATTTT
CDR3aa: CASRERRISGNTIYF

d_gene: -
j_gene: TRBJ2-1
abundance: few
v_gene: TRBV7-3
CDR3nt: TGTGCCAGCAGCTCTCCCCTTTCCGATGAGCAGTTCTTC
CDR3aa: CASSSPLSDEQFF

d_gene: TRBD1
j_gene: TRBJ2-4
abundance: many
v_gene: TRBV27
CDR3nt: TGTGCCAGCAGTTCCTTACCGACAGGGGAAGGAAACATTCAGTACTTC
CDR3aa: CASSSLPTGEGNIQYF

d_gene: -
j_gene: TRBJ2-7
abundance: -
v_gene: TRBV6-1
CDR3nt: TGTGCCAGCAGATCCGGGACCTACTACGAGCAGTACTTC
CDR3aa: CASRSGTYYEQYF

d_gene: -
j_gene: TRBJ2-7
abundance: -
v_gene: TRBV5-1
CDR3nt: TGCGCCAACAGCTTGTCCCACGAGCAGTACTTC
CDR3aa: CANSLSHEQYF

d_gene: TRBD1
j_gene: TRBJ1-4
abundance: -
v_gene: TRBV6-5
CDR3nt: TGTGCCAGCAGTTACACGACAGGGGGTAATGAAAAACTGTTTTTT
CDR3aa: CASSYTTGGNEKLFF

d_gene: TRBD1
j_gene: TRBJ2-1
abundance: -
v_gene: TRBV3-1
CDR3nt: TGTGCCAGCAGCCAAGGCTCCCTGGACAGGGGATTATACAATGAGCAGTTCTTC
CDR3aa: CASSQGSLDRGLYNEQFF

d_gene: -
j_gene: TRBJ2-5
abundance: -
v_gene: TRBV5-1
CDR3nt: TGCGCCAGCAGCTTAAATACAGGTCGGGAAGAGACCCAGTACTTC
CDR3aa: CASSLNTGREETQYF

d_gene: -
j_gene: TRBJ2-3
abundance: many
v_gene: TRBV19
CDR3nt: TGTGCCAGTAGTATTTCTCGGGGTACGCAGTATTTT
CDR3aa: CASSISRGTQYF

d_gene: TRBD1
j_gene: TRBJ2-2
abundance: -
v_gene: TRBV7-9
CDR3nt: TGTGCCAGCAGGGCCGGGACAGGGTTCACCGGGGAGCTGTTTTTT
CDR3aa: CASRAGTGFTGELFF

d_gene: -
j_gene: TRBJ1-2
abundance: few
v_gene: TRBV6-1
CDR3nt: TGTGCCAGCAGTGGGACGGGATGGGGCTACACCTTC
CDR3aa: CASSGTGWGYTF

d_gene: -
j_gene: TRBJ2-1
abundance: -
v_gene: TRBV10-3
CDR3nt: TGTGCCATCAGCACGGGACTCCGAAGCACCTACAATGAGCAGTTCTTC
CDR3aa: CAISTGLRSTYNEQFF

d_gene: -
j_gene: TRBJ2-5
abundance: many
v_gene: TRBV7-2
CDR3nt: TGTGCCAGCAGCTTATACGGTGAAGAGACCCAGTACTTC
CDR3aa: CASSLYGEETQYF

d_gene: -
j_gene: TRBJ2-2
abundance: many
v_gene: TRBV5-6
CDR3nt: TGTGCCAGCAGCTTGGATCTGCGGTCGAACACCGGGGAGCTGTTTTTT
CDR3aa: CASSLDLRSNTGELFF

d_gene: TRBD2
j_gene: TRBJ2-7
abundance: many
v_gene: TRBV20-1
CDR3nt: TGCAGTGCTTTTAGCGGGAGCTACGAGCAGTACTTC
CDR3aa: CSAFSGSYEQYF

d_gene: -
j_gene: TRBJ2-1
abundance: many
v_gene: TRBV19
CDR3nt: TGTGCCAGTAATGGGCTTGAGGGAAACTCCTACAATGAGCAGTTCTTC
CDR3aa: CASNGLEGNSYNEQFF

d_gene: TRBD1
j_gene: TRBJ2-7
abundance: many
v_gene: TRBV14
CDR3nt: TGTGCCAGCAGCTCGGGGACAGGGATGTACGAGCAGTACTTC
CDR3aa: CASSSGTGMYEQYF

d_gene: -
j_gene: TRBJ2-1
abundance: many
v_gene: TRBV3-1
CDR3nt: TGTGCCAGCAGCCGGGTGGCGAACAATGAGCAGTTCTTC
CDR3aa: CASSRVANNEQFF

d_gene: -
j_gene: TRBJ2-7
abundance: few
v_gene: TRBV9
CDR3nt: TGTGCCAGCAGCCCGGAGGGGGAGGGAAGCGACGAGCAGTACTTC
CDR3aa: CASSPEGEGSDEQYF

d_gene: TRBD2
j_gene: TRBJ2-1
abundance: many
v_gene: TRBV20-1
CDR3nt: TGCAGTGCCGCGACGGGGACTAGTCTCAATGAGCAGTTCTTC
CDR3aa: CSAATGTSLNEQFF

d_gene: TRBD2
j_gene: TRBJ2-1
abundance: many
v_gene: TRBV7-9
CDR3nt: TGTGCCATCGGGACTAGCCTTGAGCAGTTCTTC
CDR3aa: CAIGTSLEQFF

d_gene: -
j_gene: TRBJ2-1
abundance: many
v_gene: TRBV20-1
CDR3nt: TGCAGTGCTAGTTACGTAGACAATGAGCAGTTCTTC
CDR3aa: CSASYVDNEQFF

d_gene: -
j_gene: TRBJ2-7
abundance: -
v_gene: TRBV18
CDR3nt: TGTGCCAGCTCCCCAACGGGGACCTGGTCGGAGCAGTACTTC
CDR3aa: CASSPTGTWSEQYF

d_gene: TRBD2
j_gene: TRBJ2-4
abundance: many
v_gene: TRBV15
CDR3nt: TGTGCCACCAGCAGCGGACTAGCGGGAACTTTGAACATTCAGTACTTC
CDR3aa: CATSSGLAGTLNIQYF

d_gene: -
j_gene: TRBJ2-3
abundance: many
v_gene: TRBV7-9
CDR3nt: TGTGCCAGCAGCTCGGACCGCACAGATACGCAGTATTTT
CDR3aa: CASSSDRTDTQYF

d_gene: TRBD2
j_gene: TRBJ2-5
abundance: many
v_gene: TRBV7-9
CDR3nt: TGTGCCAGCAGCCGAGGACTAGCGGGAGAGACCCAGTACTTC
CDR3aa: CASSRGLAGETQYF

d_gene: TRBD2
j_gene: TRBJ2-2
abundance: once
v_gene: TRBV9
CDR3nt: TGTGCCAGCAGCCCCCATCCAGCGGGAGGATCCGGGGAGCTGTTTTTT
CDR3aa: CASSPHPAGGSGELFF

d_gene: -
j_gene: TRBJ1-2
abundance: -
v_gene: TRBV5-4
CDR3nt: TGTGCCAGCAGCTTAAACCCCGGGACAACCAATGGCTACACCTTC
CDR3aa: CASSLNPGTTNGYTF

d_gene: -
j_gene: TRBJ2-7
abundance: many
v_gene: TRBV28
CDR3nt: TGTGCCAGCAGGGGCGGCCTTTACTACGAGCAGTACTTC
CDR3aa: CASRGGLYYEQYF

d_gene: TRBD1
j_gene: TRBJ1-2
abundance: many
v_gene: TRBV27
CDR3nt: TGTGCCAGCAGTCGTGGACAGGACTCCTATGGCTACACCTTC
CDR3aa: CASSRGQDSYGYTF

d_gene: -
j_gene: TRBJ1-2
abundance: many
v_gene: TRBV6-2/TRBV6-3
CDR3nt: TGTGCCAGCAGTTACCCCACCGACGGGGCGGGCTACACCTTC
CDR3aa: CASSYPTDGAGYTF

d_gene: -
j_gene: TRBJ1-1
abundance: many
v_gene: TRBV6-1
CDR3nt: TGTGCCAGCAGCCCCGGGGCGAAGCAAGCTTTCTTT
CDR3aa: CASSPGAKQAFF

d_gene: TRBD2
j_gene: TRBJ2-7
abundance: many
v_gene: TRBV7-8
CDR3nt: TGTGCCAGCAGCTTAGTTTTGAGCGGGAGCTCCTACGAGCAGTACTTC
CDR3aa: CASSLVLSGSSYEQYF

d_gene: TRBD1
j_gene: TRBJ1-3
abundance: many
v_gene: TRBV2
CDR3nt: TGTGCCAGCAGTGCCAGACTCGGGACAGGGAGAGGAAACACCATATATTTT
CDR3aa: CASSARLGTGRGNTIYF

d_gene: TRBD2
j_gene: TRBJ2-2
abundance: many
v_gene: TRBV7-3
CDR3nt: TGTGCCAGCAGCCTTGGGGCTAGCGGGAACACCGGGGAGCTGTTTTTT
CDR3aa: CASSLGASGNTGELFF

d_gene: -
j_gene: TRBJ2-3
abundance: -
v_gene: TRBV18
CDR3nt: TGTGCCAGCTCTCTCCTCGCCCACACAGATACGCAGTATTTT
CDR3aa: CASSLLAHTDTQYF

d_gene: TRBD2
j_gene: TRBJ2-2
abundance: -
v_gene: TRBV19
CDR3nt: TGTGCCAGTACCGGGCGGGGCGGGGGCACCGGGGAGCTGTTTTTT
CDR3aa: CASTGRGGGTGELFF

d_gene: TRBD1
j_gene: TRBJ1-1
abundance: many
v_gene: TRBV6-2/TRBV6-3
CDR3nt: TGTGCCAGCACCCTAGGGACCTCTCCGGGACAGGCAATGAACACTGAAGCTTTCTTT
CDR3aa: CASTLGTSPGQAMNTEAFF

d_gene: -
j_gene: TRBJ1-5
abundance: -
v_gene: TRBV30
CDR3nt: TGTGCCTGGAGTGTAAGGTTTCATAGCAATCAGCCCCAGCATTTT
CDR3aa: CAWSVRFHSNQPQHF

d_gene: -
j_gene: TRBJ1-1
abundance: -
v_gene: TRBV28
CDR3nt: TGTGCCACCCTGGGAATAGGGGGTTTTCAGACTGAAGCTTTCTTT
CDR3aa: CATLGIGGFQTEAFF

d_gene: TRBD1
j_gene: TRBJ2-7
abundance: many
v_gene: TRBV28
CDR3nt: TGTGCCAGCAGTCCCGGGGACAGCCCCTACGAGCAGTACTTC
CDR3aa: CASSPGDSPYEQYF

d_gene: -
j_gene: TRBJ2-5
abundance: -
v_gene: TRBV5-1
CDR3nt: TGCGCCAGCACTGGGCAAGATCAAGAGACCCAGTACTTC
CDR3aa: CASTGQDQETQYF

d_gene: -
j_gene: TRBJ2-7
abundance: many
v_gene: TRBV27
CDR3nt: TGTGCCAGCAGTTTACGCCAGGTAACGCGGGACGAGCAGTACTTC
CDR3aa: CASSLRQVTRDEQYF

d_gene: -
j_gene: TRBJ2-7
abundance: few
v_gene: TRBV6-1
CDR3nt: TGTGCCAGCAGTGTTGGGGCAGCTCCTGAGCAGTACTTC
CDR3aa: CASSVGAAPEQYF

d_gene: TRBD2
j_gene: TRBJ2-1
abundance: few
v_gene: TRBV9
CDR3nt: TGTGCCAGCAGCGTAGGGGTTAGCGGGGCATACAATGAGCAGTTCTTC
CDR3aa: CASSVGVSGAYNEQFF

d_gene: -
j_gene: TRBJ2-3
abundance: few
v_gene: TRBV18
CDR3nt: TGTGCCACCCAAGGGCCGGGACCCATCCATGAGGATACGCAGTATTTT
CDR3aa: CATQGPGPIHEDTQYF

d_gene: -
j_gene: TRBJ2-2
abundance: few
v_gene: TRBV12-5
CDR3nt: TGTGCTAGTGGTTTGGGGTTTCCAGACAACACCGGGGAGCTGTTTTTT
CDR3aa: CASGLGFPDNTGELFF